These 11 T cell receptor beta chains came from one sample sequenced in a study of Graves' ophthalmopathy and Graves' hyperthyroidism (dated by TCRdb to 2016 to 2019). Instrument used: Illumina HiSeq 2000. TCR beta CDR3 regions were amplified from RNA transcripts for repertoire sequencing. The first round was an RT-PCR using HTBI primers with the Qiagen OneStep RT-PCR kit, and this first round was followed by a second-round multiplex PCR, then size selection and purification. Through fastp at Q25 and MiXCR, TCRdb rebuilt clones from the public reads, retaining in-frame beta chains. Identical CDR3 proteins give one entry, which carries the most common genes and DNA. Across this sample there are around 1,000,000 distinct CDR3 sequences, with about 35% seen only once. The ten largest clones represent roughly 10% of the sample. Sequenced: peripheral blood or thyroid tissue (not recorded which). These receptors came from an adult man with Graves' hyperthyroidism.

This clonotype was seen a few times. CDR3 in DNA: TGTGCCAGCAGCTTAGTTATCGCCCGGGACGAGGACTACGAGCAGTACTTC. As protein: CASSLVIARDEDYEQYF. The chain has TRBV7-2 and TRBJ2-7; either TRBD1 or TRBD2 may supply D (5 bases each). Germline assignment: CDR1 SGHTA and CDR2 FQGNSA. There are 17 residues in the CDR3. The V and J ends lost 1 base and 3 bases respectively, with 19 bases between them.

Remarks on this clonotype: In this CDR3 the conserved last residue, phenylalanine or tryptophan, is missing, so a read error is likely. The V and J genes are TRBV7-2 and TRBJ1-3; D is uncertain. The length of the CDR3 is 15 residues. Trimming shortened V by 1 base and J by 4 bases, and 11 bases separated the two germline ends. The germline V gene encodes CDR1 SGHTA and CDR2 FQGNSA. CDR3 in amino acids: CASSLGQTPGNTIYL. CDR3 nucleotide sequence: TGTGCCAGCAGCTTAGGGCAGACGCCCGGAAACACCATATATCTT.

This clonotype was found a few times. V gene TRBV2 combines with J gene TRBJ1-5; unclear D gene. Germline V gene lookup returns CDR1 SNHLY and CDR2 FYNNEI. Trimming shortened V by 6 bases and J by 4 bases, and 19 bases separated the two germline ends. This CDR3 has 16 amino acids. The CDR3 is CASSLPSGKGNQPQHF. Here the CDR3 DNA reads TGTGCCAGCAGCCTCCCTTCGGGGAAGGGAAATCAGCCCCAGCATTTT.

Here the CDR3 DNA reads TGTGCCATCAGTGAGTCAGAGGGCCAACTGTTTTTT. Amino acids: CAISESEGQLFF. The V call is TRBV10-3, the J call TRBJ1-4, with unresolved D. The CDR3 covers 12 residues. The germline V gene has CDR1 ENHRY and CDR2 SYGVKD. Trimming took 0 bases from V and 12 from J, leaving 8 bases between them.

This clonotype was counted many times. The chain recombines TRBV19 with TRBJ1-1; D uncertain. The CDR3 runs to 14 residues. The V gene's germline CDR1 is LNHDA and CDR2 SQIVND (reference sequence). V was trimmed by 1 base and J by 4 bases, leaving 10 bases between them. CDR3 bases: TGTGCCAGTAGTATAGGCGGGCTGGGCACTGAAGCTTTCTTT. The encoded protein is CASSIGGLGTEAFF. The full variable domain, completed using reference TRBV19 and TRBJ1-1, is DGGITQSPKYLFRKEGQNVTLSCEQNLNHDAMYWYRQDPGQGLRLIYYSQIVNDFQKGDIAEGYSVSREKKESFPLTVTSAQKNPTAFYLCASSIGGLGTEAFFGQGTRLTVV.

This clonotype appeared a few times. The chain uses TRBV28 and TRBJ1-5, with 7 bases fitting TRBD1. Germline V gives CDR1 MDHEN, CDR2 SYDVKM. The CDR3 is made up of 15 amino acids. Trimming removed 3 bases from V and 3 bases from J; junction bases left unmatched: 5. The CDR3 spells CASSFMGQINQPQHF. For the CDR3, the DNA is TGTGCCAGCAGTTTTATGGGACAGATCAATCAGCCCCAGCATTTT. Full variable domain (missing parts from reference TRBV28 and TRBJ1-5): DVKVTQSSRYLVKRTGEKVFLECVQDMDHENMFWYRQDPGLGLRLIYFSYDVKMKEKGDIPEGYSVSREKKERFSLILESASTNQTSMYLCASSFMGQINQPQHFGDGTRLSIL.

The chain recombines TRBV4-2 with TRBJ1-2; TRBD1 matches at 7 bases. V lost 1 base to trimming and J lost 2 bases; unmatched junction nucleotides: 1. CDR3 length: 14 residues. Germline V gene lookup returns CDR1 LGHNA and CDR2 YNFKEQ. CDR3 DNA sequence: TGTGCCAGCAGCCAAGTGACAGGGAACTATGGCTACACCTTC. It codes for CASSQVTGNYGYTF.

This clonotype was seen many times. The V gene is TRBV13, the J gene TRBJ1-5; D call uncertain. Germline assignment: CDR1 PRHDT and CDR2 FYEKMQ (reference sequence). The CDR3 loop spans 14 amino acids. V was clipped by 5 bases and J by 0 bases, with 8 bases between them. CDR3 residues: CASSGDYSNQPQHF. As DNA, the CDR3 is TGTGCCAGCAGCGGAGACTATAGCAATCAGCCCCAGCATTTT.

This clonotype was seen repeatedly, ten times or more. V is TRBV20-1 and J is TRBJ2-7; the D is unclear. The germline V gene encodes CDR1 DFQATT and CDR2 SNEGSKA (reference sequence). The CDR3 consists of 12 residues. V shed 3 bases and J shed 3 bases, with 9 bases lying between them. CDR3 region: CSASELGYEQYF. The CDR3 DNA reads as TGCAGTGCTAGCGAGCTAGGCTACGAGCAGTACTTC.

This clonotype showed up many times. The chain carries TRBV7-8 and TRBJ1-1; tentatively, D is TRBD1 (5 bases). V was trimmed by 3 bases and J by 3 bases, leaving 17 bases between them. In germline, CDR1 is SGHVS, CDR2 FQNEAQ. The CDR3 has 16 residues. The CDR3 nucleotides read TGTGCCAGCAGCTTTATGCAGGGCAAAGGGGACACTGAAGCTTTCTTT. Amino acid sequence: CASSFMQGKGDTEAFF.

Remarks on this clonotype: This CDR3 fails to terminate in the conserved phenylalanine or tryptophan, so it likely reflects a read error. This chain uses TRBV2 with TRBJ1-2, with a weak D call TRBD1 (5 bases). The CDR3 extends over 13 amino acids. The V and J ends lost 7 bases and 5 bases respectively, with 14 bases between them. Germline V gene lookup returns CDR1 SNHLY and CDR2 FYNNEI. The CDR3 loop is CASNGTRYYGYTL. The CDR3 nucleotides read TGTGCCAGCAATGGGACCCGGTATTATGGCTACACCCTC.